Each of the 8 T cell receptor beta chains below was sequenced from the same sample in a study of T cell changes during pregnancy in multiple sclerosis. TCRdb's table, derived via immunoSEQ multiplex PCR, lists solely in-frame clones and lacks some. The table records over 90,000 clones, roughly nine tenths of them present only once. The material sequenced was peripheral blood, taken in the second trimester of pregnancy. The receptors derive from a female donor in good health, enrolled as a control in a pregnancy study.

The CDR3 DNA reads TGTGCCAGCAGCGGGGACAGAAATCAGCCCCAGCATTTT. Encoded protein: CASSGDRNQPQHF. This sequence joins TRBV11-1 and TRBJ1-5; 7 bases agree with TRBD1. V shed 5 bases and J 4 bases; nucleotides not matched to a gene: 2. The CDR3 is 13 residues long. Germline CDR1 is SGHAT and CDR2 is FQDESV (reference sequence).

Note on this clone: One end of the junction does not line up with germline, which may come from a read error. The rearrangement links TRBV5-6 to TRBJ1-5, with no clear D. The germline V gene encodes CDR1 SGHDT and CDR2 YYEEEE. This CDR3 has 13 residues. The CDR3 sequence: CASSFSSDQPQHF. CDR3 DNA sequence: TGTGCCAGCAGTTTCAGTAGCGATCAGCCCCAGCATTTT. Full variable domain (remainder filled in from reference TRBV5-6 and TRBJ1-5): DAGVTQSPTHLIKTRGQQVTLRCSPKSGHDTVSWYQQALGQGPQFIFQYYEEEERQRGNFPDRFSGHQFPNYSSELNVNALLLGDSALYLCASSFSSDQPQHFGDGTRLSIL.

This chain joins TRBV4-1 and TRBJ2-7; no definite D call. CDR1 and CDR2 from the germline V gene are MGHRA and YSYEKL. The CDR3 consists of 17 residues. Trimming stripped 0 bases from V and 0 bases from J, with 15 bases between. The DNA of the CDR3 is TGCGCCAGCAGCCAAGATATAGGTCTACTACGCTCCTACGAGCAGTACTTC. This gives the protein CASSQDIGLLRSYEQYF.

This chain joins TRBV9 and TRBJ1-2, with 10 bases fitting TRBD1. CDR1 is SGDLS, CDR2 YYNGEE, per germline. This CDR3 comprises 14 residues. V lost 3 bases, J lost 4 bases, and 3 bases stayed unmatched. CDR3 coding DNA: TGTGCCAGCAGCGGGACAGGGGGTGCCTATGGCTACACCTTC. This codes for CASSGTGGAYGYTF.

The gene calls are TRBV11-3 and TRBJ1-1; D gene ambiguous. Trimming took 4 bases from V and 3 from J, leaving 9 bases between them. CDR1 is SGHNT and CDR2 is YENEEA in the germline V gene. This CDR3 has 13 residues. The CDR3 coding sequence is TGTGCCAGCAGCTCCGGGGATTACACTGAAGCTTTCTTT. It codes for CASSSGDYTEAFF. The variable domain in full, with the rest retrieved from reference TRBV11-3 and TRBJ1-1, is EAGVVQSPRYKIIEKKQPVAFWCNPISGHNTLYWYLQNLGQGPELLIRYENEEAVDDSQLPKDRFSAERLKGVDSTLKIQPAELGDSAVYLCASSSGDYTEAFFGQGTRLTVV.

The chain joins TRBV27 to TRBJ2-2; 8 nucleotides match TRBD1. The V and J ends lost 1 base and 4 bases, in that order; junction bases with no gene match: 8. The CDR3 spans 17 residues. Germline V gene sequence: CDR1 MNHEY, CDR2 SMNVEV (reference sequence). In nucleotides, the CDR3 is TGTGCCAGCAGTTTATGGCAGGGGGCTCGTGCCACCGGGGAGCTGTTTTTT. Protein product: CASSLWQGARATGELFF.

The chain uses TRBV4-1 and TRBJ1-1; TRBD1 matches 11 bases. Germline V gives CDR1 MGHRA, CDR2 YSYEKL. Trimming took 4 bases from V and 4 from J; bases not matched to a gene: 5. There are 15 residues in the CDR3. The chain's CDR3 is CASSRYGTGGTEAFF. CDR3 nucleotide sequence: TGCGCCAGCAGCCGCTACGGGACAGGGGGCACTGAAGCTTTCTTT.

The rearrangement uses TRBV4-3 and TRBJ2-5, with D perhaps matching TRBD2 (5 bases). The CDR3 runs to 15 residues. Per the germline V gene, CDR1 is LGHNA and CDR2 is YSLEER. Trimming left V 4 bases short and J 4 bases short, with 16 bases between. DNA of the CDR3: TGCGCCAGCAGCCCCAACCCTCTAGCAGGAGAGACCCAGTACTTC. Encoded protein: CASSPNPLAGETQYF.